The rows below give T cell receptor beta chains drawn from one sample of a study of CD8 T cells in Susac syndrome. TCRdb reprocessed the immunoSEQ multiplex PCR reads with MiXCR, giving one entry per CDR3 protein. The table has some 170,000 distinct CDR3 sequences, about 94% seen once. Sequencing input: CD4+ T cells from PBMCs. The receptors come from a human donor in good health. Each CDR3 is given with its conserved first and last residue. Each record gives: V gene, clone size, CDR3 length, D gene, J gene, CDR3 DNA, CDR3 protein. The D gene is left open where the match is weak. Rows may omit the clone size; those that give it use once, few, many or a size class.

TRBV12-3/TRBV12-4,-,14,-,TRBJ2-1,TGTGCCAGCACGACCGCGGGGGCTAGCAATGAGCAGTTCTTC,CASTTAGASNEQFF
TRBV20-1,-,15,TRBD1,TRBJ1-2,TGCAGTGCTAGAGATCAAAAACAGGGGCATGAGGGCTACACCTTC,CSARDQKQGHEGYTF
TRBV3-1,-,14,-,TRBJ2-7,TGTGCCAGCAGCCAGGGTCCTAGCTCCTACGAGCAGTACTTC,CASSQGPSSYEQYF
TRBV10-2,-,14,-,TRBJ1-1,TGCGCCAGCAGAACCACAGGGTTGAACACTGAAGCTTTCTTT,CASRTTGLNTEAFF
TRBV9,-,14,-,TRBJ2-5,TGTGCCAGCAGCGTGAACGGCTTTAAGAGGACCCAGTACTTC,CASSVNGFKRTQYF
TRBV6-2/TRBV6-3,-,14,-,TRBJ1-5,TGTGCCAGCAGTTACTCAGGAGGTAATCAGCCCCAGCATTTT,CASSYSGGNQPQHF
TRBV18,-,14,TRBD1,TRBJ2-5,TGTGCCAGCTCACCTCCACAGGGGTTGGTGACCCAGTACTTC,CASSPPQGLVTQYF
TRBV15,-,17,TRBD2,TRBJ2-1,TGTGCCACCAGCAGAGATCTAACTAGCGTTGGAAGCAATGAGCAGTTCTTC,CATSRDLTSVGSNEQFF
TRBV19,-,15,TRBD1,TRBJ2-1,TGTGCCAGTAGTGTAATGACAGGGGACGGGGTTGAGCAGTTCTTC,CASSVMTGDGVEQFF
TRBV30,-,11,-,TRBJ1-2,TGTGCCTGGGGGATTTTGGGTGGCTACACCTTC,CAWGILGGYTF
TRBV6-5,-,14,-,TRBJ1-3,TGTGCCAGCAGTTCCAACGGACAGGGAAACACCATATATTTT,CASSSNGQGNTIYF
TRBV3-1,-,16,TRBD2,TRBJ2-7,TGTGCCAGCAGCCAAGATCCGAGCGGGGGGGCCCACGAGCAGTACTTC,CASSQDPSGGAHEQYF
TRBV3-1,once,13,-,TRBJ1-6,TGTGCCAGCAGCCAAGAAGGACGGGGCCCCCTCCACTTT,CASSQEGRGPLHF
TRBV4-1,-,16,TRBD1,TRBJ2-7,TGCGCCAGCAGCCAGCCGGGACAGGGTGGAAACTACGAGCAGTACTTC,CASSQPGQGGNYEQYF
TRBV4-2,-,16,-,TRBJ2-5,TGTGCCAGCAGCCAAGACAGACCCGGGCGACAGGAGACCCAGTACTTC,CASSQDRPGRQETQYF
TRBV7-2,-,15,-,TRBJ1-1,TGTGCCAGCAGCTTTTGGCCGGGCGAGAACACTGAAGCTTTCTTT,CASSFWPGENTEAFF
TRBV3-1,-,12,-,TRBJ2-7,TGTGCCAGCAGCCAAGGAGGTGTCGAGCAGTACTTC,CASSQGGVEQYF
TRBV5-6,-,16,-,TRBJ2-3,TGTGCCAGCAGCCCCGATTTTAGCGGAGGGTCTGATACGCAGTATTTT,CASSPDFSGGSDTQYF
TRBV20-1,-,13,-,TRBJ2-5,TGCAGTGCTAGCGAGGCAAATCAAGAGACCCAGTACTTC,CSASEANQETQYF
TRBV9,-,15,-,TRBJ1-6,TGTGCCAGCAGCGTAGAATACGGGGGGGATTCACCCCTCCACTTT,CASSVEYGGDSPLHF
TRBV20-1,-,14,TRBD2,TRBJ2-5,TGCAGTGGACGGGGACTAGCGGGGTCGGAGACCCAGTACTTC,CSGRGLAGSETQYF
TRBV29-1,-,13,TRBD2,TRBJ2-5,TGCAGCGGCGCCCGGGGGGTCCGGGAGACCCAGTACTTC,CSGARGVRETQYF
TRBV6-6,once,12,TRBD1,TRBJ2-7,TGTGCCAGCAGTCCGACAGGGAATAAGCAGTACTTC,CASSPTGNKQYF
TRBV5-6,-,15,-,TRBJ1-2,TGTGCCAGCTCCGGAGGGGACCTAAGACACTATGGCTACACCTTC,CASSGGDLRHYGYTF
TRBV15,-,15,-,TRBJ2-2,TGTGCCACCAGCAGAGACCCCACGAACACCGGGGAGCTGTTTTTT,CATSRDPTNTGELFF
TRBV3-1,-,11,-,TRBJ1-1,TGTGCCAGCAGCCAAGGACGGGAAGCTTTCTTT,CASSQGREAFF